The entry below gives a single T cell receptor (beta chain) sequence along with its context. Antigen unknown. Library preparation for TCR beta used quantitative 5'-RACE with molecular barcodes. TCRdb re-called the 5' RACE reads with MiXCR, one entry per CDR3 protein. The data contain just over 350,000 distinct CDR3 sequences, more than 20% of them singletons. These data are taken from a study of CD8 T cells in ankylosing spondylitis. Overall study findings and caveats: Clones linked to disease were reported to show significant enrichment in matched ankylosing spondylitis synovial fluid. In peripheral blood, disease-linked CD8+ clones occurred at relatively low frequencies.

Germline assignment: CDR1 LNHNV and CDR2 YYDKDF (reference sequence). CDR3 length equals 14 residues. The V and J ends lost 3 bases and 4 bases respectively, with 10 bases between them. Sequenced material: blood, either unsorted or a sorted T cell fraction (not recorded which). V usage is TRBV15 and J usage is TRBJ2-1, with D uncertain. The TCR comes from a male donor with ankylosing spondylitis or in good health (not recorded which). The CDR3 DNA reads as TGTGCCACCAGCAGCCCCCCGGCGTACAATGAGCAGTTCTTC. Its translation: CATSSPPAYNEQFF.